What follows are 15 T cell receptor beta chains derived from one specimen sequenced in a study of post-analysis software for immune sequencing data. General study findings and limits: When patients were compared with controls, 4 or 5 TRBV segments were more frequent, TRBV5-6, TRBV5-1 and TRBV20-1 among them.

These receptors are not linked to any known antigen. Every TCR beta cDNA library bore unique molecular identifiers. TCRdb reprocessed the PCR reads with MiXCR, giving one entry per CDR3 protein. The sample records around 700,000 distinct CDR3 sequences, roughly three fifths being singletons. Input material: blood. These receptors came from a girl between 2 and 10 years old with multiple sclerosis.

The CDR3 DNA follows: TGCAGTGCTCAGGGACTAGCTCATTGGGATGAGCAGTTCTTC. This translates into CSAQGLAHWDEQFF. This sequence joins TRBV20-1 and TRBJ2-1; 9 positions agree with TRBD2. The V segment lost 5 bases and the J segment 8 bases; nucleotides outside the gene matches: 10. CDR1 is DFQATT and CDR2 is SNEGSKA in the germline V gene (reference sequence). This CDR3 has 14 residues.

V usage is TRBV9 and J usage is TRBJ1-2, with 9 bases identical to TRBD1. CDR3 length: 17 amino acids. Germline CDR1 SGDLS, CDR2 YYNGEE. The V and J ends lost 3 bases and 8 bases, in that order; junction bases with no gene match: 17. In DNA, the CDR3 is TGTGCCAGCAGCGCGCCGCCGGGACAGGGATTGGCAGGCGGCTACACCTTC. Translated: CASSAPPGQGLAGGYTF.

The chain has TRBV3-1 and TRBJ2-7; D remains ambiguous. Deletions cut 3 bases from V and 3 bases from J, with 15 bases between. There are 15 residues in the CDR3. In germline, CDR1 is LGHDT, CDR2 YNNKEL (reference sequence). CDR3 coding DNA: TGTGCCAGCAGCCACAGGACCGCCCCAAACTACGAGCAGTACTTC. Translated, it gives CASSHRTAPNYEQYF.

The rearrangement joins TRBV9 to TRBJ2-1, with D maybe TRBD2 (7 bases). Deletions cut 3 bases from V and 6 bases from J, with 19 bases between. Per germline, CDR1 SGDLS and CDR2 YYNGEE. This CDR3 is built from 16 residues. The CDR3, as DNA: TGTGCCAGCAGCGGACGAGCGGGACACATCCCCAATGAGCAGTTCTTC. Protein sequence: CASSGRAGHIPNEQFF.

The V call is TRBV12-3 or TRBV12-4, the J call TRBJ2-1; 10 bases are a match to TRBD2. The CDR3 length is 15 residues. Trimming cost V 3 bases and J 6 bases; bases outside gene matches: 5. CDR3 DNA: TGTGCCAGCAGTTTTGGAGCGGGGGGGCCCAATGAGCAGTTCTTC. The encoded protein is CASSFGAGGPNEQFF.

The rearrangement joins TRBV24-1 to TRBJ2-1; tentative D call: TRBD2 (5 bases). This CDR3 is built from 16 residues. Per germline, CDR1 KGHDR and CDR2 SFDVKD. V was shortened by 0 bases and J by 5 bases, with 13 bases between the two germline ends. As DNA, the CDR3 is TGTGCCACCAGTGATTTGCGGTCTAGCCGGCACAATGAGCAGTTCTTC. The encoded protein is CATSDLRSSRHNEQFF.

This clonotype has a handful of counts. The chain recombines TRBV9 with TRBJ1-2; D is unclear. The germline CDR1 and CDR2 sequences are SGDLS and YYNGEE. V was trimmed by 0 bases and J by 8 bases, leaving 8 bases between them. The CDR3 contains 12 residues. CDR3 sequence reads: CASSVGWEGYTF. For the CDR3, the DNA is TGTGCCAGCAGCGTAGGATGGGAAGGCTACACCTTC.

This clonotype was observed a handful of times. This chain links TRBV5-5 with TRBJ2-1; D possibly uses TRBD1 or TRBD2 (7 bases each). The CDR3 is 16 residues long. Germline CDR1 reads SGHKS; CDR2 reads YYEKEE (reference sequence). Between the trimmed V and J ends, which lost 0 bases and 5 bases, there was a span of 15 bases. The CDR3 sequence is CASSLEGRGPHNEQFF. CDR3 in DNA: TGTGCCAGCAGCTTGGAGGGGAGGGGGCCTCACAATGAGCAGTTCTTC.

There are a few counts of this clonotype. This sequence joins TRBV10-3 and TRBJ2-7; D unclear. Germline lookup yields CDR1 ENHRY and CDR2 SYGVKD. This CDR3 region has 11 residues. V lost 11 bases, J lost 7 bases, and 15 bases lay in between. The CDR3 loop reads CALLALREQYF. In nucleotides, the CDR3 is TGTGCCCTACTGGCCCTCCGGGAGCAGTACTTC.

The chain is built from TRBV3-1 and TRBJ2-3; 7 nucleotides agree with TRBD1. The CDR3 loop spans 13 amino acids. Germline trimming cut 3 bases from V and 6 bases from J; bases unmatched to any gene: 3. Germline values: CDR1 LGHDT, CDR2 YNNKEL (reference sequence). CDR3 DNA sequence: TGTGCCAGCAGCCATGGACAGGCCGATACGCAGTATTTT. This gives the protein CASSHGQADTQYF.

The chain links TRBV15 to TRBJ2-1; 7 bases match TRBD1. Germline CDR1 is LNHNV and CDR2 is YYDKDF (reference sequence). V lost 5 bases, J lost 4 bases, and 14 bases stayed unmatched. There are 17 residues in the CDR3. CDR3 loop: CATSASLETGLYNEQFF. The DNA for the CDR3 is TGTGCCACCAGCGCAAGTCTTGAGACAGGGCTTTACAATGAGCAGTTCTTC.

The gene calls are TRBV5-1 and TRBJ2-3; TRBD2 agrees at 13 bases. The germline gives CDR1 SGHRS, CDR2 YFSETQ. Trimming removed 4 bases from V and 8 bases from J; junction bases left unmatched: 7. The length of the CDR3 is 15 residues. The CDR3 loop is CASSRGLAGEGTQYF. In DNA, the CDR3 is TGCGCCAGCAGCAGAGGACTAGCGGGAGAGGGTACGCAGTATTTT.

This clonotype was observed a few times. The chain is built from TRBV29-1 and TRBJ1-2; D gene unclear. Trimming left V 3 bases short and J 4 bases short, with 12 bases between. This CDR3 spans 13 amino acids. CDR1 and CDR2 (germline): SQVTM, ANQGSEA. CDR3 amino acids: CSVDREAAYGYTF. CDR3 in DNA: TGCAGCGTTGATCGGGAAGCTGCCTATGGCTACACCTTC.

DNA for the CDR3: TGTGCCAGCAGCGCCCAGGGGGACACTGAAGCTTTCTTT. It translates to CASSAQGDTEAFF. The V gene is TRBV7-9, the J gene TRBJ1-1, with 7 bases fitting TRBD1. The J segment lost 3 bases and the V segment lost 5 bases, leaving 3 bases of the junction unmatched. CDR1 and CDR2 (germline): SEHNR, FQNEAQ (reference sequence). This CDR3 comprises 13 residues.

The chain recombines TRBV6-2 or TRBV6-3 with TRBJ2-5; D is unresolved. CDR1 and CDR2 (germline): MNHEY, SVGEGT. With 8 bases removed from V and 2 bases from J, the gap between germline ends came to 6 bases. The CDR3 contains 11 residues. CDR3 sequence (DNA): TGTGCCAGCGGGAAGCAAGAGACCCAGTACTTC. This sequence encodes CASGKQETQYF.